The following is a T cell receptor (beta chain) sequence with its context. Additional DNA sequences in this sample encode the identical CDR3. The data are from a study of shared clonotypes between healthy human individuals. Study background: With ages of 18 to 49, the donors were two women and a few men.

Subsets obtained from CD4+ cells comprised CD45RA+ naive and CD45RA-negative memory cells. The table came from immunoSEQ multiplex PCR; TCRdb's copy has only in-frame clones and leaves some out. The data contain around 2.3 million clones, roughly 95% of them singletons. Germline CDR1 MGHRA, CDR2 YSYEKL. The V segment lost 0 bases and the J segment 2 bases; nucleotides outside the gene matches: 2. The CDR3 spans 16 residues. The V call is TRBV4-1, the J call TRBJ2-1, with 9 bases fitting TRBD2. The receptor's source is a man younger than 30 in good health. Material for sequencing was naive CD4+ T cells sorted from blood. Subset given: CD45RA+ positively selected. The CDR3 loop reads CASSQDPSGTYNEQFF. The CDR3, as DNA: TGCGCCAGCAGCCAAGATCCTAGCGGGACCTACAATGAGCAGTTCTTC.